This T cell receptor (beta chain) was sequenced in a study of glioma-infiltrating T cells after dendritic cell vaccination. Whole-study context: Between 2003 and 2012, patients got autologous tumor lysate-pulsed dendritic cell vaccines. Monocyte-derived dendritic cells, cultured 7 to 8 days with IL-4 and GM-CSF, were pulsed with autologous tumor lysate.

Overall study findings and caveats: Higher pretreatment TIL content predicted longer progression-free time and survival.

This clone has more than one count but fewer than ten. What it binds is not known. This CDR3 has 19 amino acids. From germline, CDR1 is SGHAT and CDR2 FQNNGV. V lost 6 bases and J lost 5, with 32 bases in between. The primer mix had 60 V beta and 13 J beta primers. The protocol was immunoSEQ multiplex PCR, while the TCRdb copy is restricted to in-frame clones and leaves out a portion. Among fewer than 100,000 clones listed, 70% to 90% were seen once. This TCR derives from a human donor with glioblastoma. Specimen: blood, collected before dendritic cell vaccination. The chain joins TRBV11-2 to TRBJ2-7; D possibly corresponds to TRBD1 (9 bases). In DNA form, the CDR3 reads TGTGCCAGCAGACCATCGCCGGGGGGGACAGGGCGAGGGAGGAACGAGCAGTACTTC. Residues: CASRPSPGGTGRGRNEQYF. The full variable domain, its missing parts supplied by reference TRBV11-2 and TRBJ2-7, is EAGVAQSPRYKIIEKRQSVAFWCNPISGHATLYWYQQILGQGPKLLIQFQNNGVVDDSQLPKDRFSAERLKGVDSTLKIQPAKLEDSAVYLCASRPSPGGTGRGRNEQYFGPGTRLTVT.